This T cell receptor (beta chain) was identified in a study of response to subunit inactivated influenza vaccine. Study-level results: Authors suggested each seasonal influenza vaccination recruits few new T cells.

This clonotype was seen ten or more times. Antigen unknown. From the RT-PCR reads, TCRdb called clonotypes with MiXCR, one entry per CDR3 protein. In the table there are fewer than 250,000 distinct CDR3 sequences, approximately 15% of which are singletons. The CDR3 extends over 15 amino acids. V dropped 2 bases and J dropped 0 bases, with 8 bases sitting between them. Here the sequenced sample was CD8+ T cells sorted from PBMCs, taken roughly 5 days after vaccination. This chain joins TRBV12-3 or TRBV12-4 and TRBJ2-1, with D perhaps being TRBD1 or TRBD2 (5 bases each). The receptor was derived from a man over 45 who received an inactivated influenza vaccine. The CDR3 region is CASSLPGTSYNEQFF. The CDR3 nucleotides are TGTGCCAGCAGTTTACCGGGGACCTCCTACAATGAGCAGTTCTTC.